Listed below are T cell receptor beta chains from one sample, sequenced in a study of CD4 and CD8 cells across lung adenocarcinoma regions. From the PCR reads, TCRdb called clonotypes with MiXCR, one entry per CDR3 protein. The sample has 3,000 to 4,000 distinct CDR3 sequences; about 67% are singletons. Sequencing input: CD4+ T cells from the margin of a lung tumor. Every receptor here comes from a male donor with lung adenocarcinoma. The CD4 and CD8 labels of this study may be unreliable. Both conserved end residues are part of each CDR3. D genes are given only for firm matches. For some rows the clone size is stated as once, few or many, or as a class when expanded; others skip it.

abundance,d_gene,v_gene,j_gene,CDR3aa,CDR3nt
-,TRBD2,TRBV6-1,TRBJ2-5,CASSELAGEQETQYF,TGTGCCAGCAGTGAACTAGCGGGAGAGCAAGAGACCCAGTACTTC
-,TRBD1,TRBV5-1,TRBJ2-1,CASSLNDRGKSYNEQFF,TGCGCCAGCAGCTTGAACGACAGGGGAAAATCCTACAATGAGCAGTTCTTC
large,-,TRBV7-2,TRBJ2-1,CASSSYGGGQFF,TGTGCCAGCAGTTCTTACGGCGGCGGGCAGTTCTTC
-,-,TRBV12-3/TRBV12-4,TRBJ2-7,CASSRPPNEQYF,TGTGCCTCGTCTCGGCCCCCAAACGAGCAGTACTTC
-,TRBD2,TRBV7-8,TRBJ2-2,CASSPRTSGGNTGELFF,TGTGCCAGCAGCCCACGGACTAGCGGGGGGAACACCGGGGAGCTGTTTTTT
-,-,TRBV6-5,TRBJ2-1,CASSYRAWSYNEQFF,TGTGCCAGCAGTTACAGGGCGTGGTCCTACAATGAGCAGTTCTTC
-,TRBD1,TRBV6-1,TRBJ1-5,CASKDRGRGGDQPQHF,TGTGCCAGCAAGGACAGGGGCCGGGGGGGGGATCAGCCCCAGCATTTT
-,-,TRBV6-1,TRBJ2-1,CASTGVGGNEQFF,TGTGCCAGCACGGGTGTTGGGGGCAATGAGCAGTTCTTC
hyperexpanded,-,TRBV10-1,TRBJ2-2,CASSVTLNTGELFF,TGCGCCAGCAGTGTGACCCTGAACACCGGGGAGCTGTTTTTT
few,TRBD2,TRBV6-1,TRBJ2-5,CASSKLAGGPGEQYF,TGTGCCAGCAGTAAACTAGCGGGAGGGCCGGGAGAGCAGTACTTC
few,TRBD2,TRBV3-1,TRBJ2-3,CASSPTTSGGGGDTQYF,TGTGCCAGCAGCCCGACTACTAGCGGAGGAGGAGGAGATACGCAGTATTTT
-,-,TRBV7-2,TRBJ1-2,CASSPRRDTNYGYTF,TGTGCCAGCAGCCCCCGCCGGGATACTAACTATGGCTACACCTTC
few,TRBD2,TRBV6-1,TRBJ2-5,CASSPSSGTDQETQYF,TGTGCCAGCAGTCCTTCGAGCGGGACGGATCAAGAGACCCAGTACTTC
large,TRBD2,TRBV10-3,TRBJ2-1,CAISETSGTINEQFF,TGTGCCATCAGTGAAACTAGCGGGACAATCAATGAGCAGTTCTTC
once,-,TRBV14,TRBJ2-3,CASSSRQGTDTQYF,TGTGCCAGCAGTTCCCGCCAGGGAACAGATACGCAGTATTTT
-,TRBD2,TRBV6-5,TRBJ2-1,CASSLGQPASGSVTYNEQFF,TGTGCCAGCAGTTTAGGACAGCCGGCTAGCGGGAGTGTCACCTACAATGAGCAGTTCTTC
few,-,TRBV6-1,TRBJ2-1,CASRRLLDEQFF,TGTGCCAGCAGGCGACTCTTGGATGAGCAGTTCTTC